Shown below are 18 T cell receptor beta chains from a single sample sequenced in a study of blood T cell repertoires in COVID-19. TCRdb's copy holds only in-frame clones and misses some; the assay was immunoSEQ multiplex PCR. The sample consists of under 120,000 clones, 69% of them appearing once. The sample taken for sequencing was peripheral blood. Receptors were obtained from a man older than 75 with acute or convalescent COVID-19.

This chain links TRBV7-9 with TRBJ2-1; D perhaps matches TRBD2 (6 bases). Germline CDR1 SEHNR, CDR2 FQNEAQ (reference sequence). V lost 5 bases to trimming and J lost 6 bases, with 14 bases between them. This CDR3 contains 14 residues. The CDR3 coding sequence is TGTGCCAGCAGCCGACTAGTATGGGGCAATGAGCAGTTCTTC. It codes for CASSRLVWGNEQFF.

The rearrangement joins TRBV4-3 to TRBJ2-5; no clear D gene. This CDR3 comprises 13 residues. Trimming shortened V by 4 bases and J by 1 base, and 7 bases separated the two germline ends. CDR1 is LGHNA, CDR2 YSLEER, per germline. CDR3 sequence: CASSPTLQETQYF. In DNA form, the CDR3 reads TGCGCCAGCAGCCCGACTCTCCAAGAGACCCAGTACTTC.

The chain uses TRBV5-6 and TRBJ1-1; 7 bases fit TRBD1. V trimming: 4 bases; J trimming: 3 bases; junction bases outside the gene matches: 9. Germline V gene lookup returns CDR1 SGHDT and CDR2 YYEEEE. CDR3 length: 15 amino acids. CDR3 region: CASSPETGIYTEAFF. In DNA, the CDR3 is TGTGCCAGCAGCCCCGAGACAGGGATTTACACTGAAGCTTTCTTT.

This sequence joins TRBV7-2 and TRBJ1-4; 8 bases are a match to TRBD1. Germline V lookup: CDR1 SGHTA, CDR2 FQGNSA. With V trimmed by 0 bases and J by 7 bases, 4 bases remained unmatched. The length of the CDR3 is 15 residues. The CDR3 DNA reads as TGTGCCAGCAGCTTAGCGGGACAGGTGGTTGAAAAACTGTTTTTT. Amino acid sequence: CASSLAGQVVEKLFF.

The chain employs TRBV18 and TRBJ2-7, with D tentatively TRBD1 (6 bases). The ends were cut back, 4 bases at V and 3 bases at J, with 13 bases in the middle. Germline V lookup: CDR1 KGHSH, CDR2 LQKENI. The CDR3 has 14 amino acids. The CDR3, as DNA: TGTGCCAGCTCACGTCGGACAGACAGCTACGAGCAGTACTTC. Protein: CASSRRTDSYEQYF.

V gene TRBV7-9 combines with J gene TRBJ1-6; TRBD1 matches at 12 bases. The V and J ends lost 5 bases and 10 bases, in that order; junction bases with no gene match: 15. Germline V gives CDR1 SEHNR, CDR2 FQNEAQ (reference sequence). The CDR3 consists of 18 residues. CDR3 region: CASSPTGTGGWLRSPLHF. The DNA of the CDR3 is TGTGCCAGCAGCCCTACCGGGACAGGGGGCTGGCTTCGCTCACCCCTCCACTTT.

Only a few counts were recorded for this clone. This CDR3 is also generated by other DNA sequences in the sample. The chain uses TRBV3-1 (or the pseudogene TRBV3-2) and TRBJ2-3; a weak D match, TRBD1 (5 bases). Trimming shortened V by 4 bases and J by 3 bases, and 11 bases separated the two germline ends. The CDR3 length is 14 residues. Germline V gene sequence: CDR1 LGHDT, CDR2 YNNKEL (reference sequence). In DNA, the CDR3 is TGTGCCAGCAGCCGTCGGCAGGGAACAGATACGCAGTATTTT. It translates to CASSRRQGTDTQYF.

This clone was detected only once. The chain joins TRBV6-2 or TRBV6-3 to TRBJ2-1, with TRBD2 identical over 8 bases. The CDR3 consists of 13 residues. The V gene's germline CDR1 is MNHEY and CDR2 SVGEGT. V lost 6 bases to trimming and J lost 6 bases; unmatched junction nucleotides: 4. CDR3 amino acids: CASSGGTSNEQFF. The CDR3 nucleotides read TGTGCCAGCAGCGGCGGGACTAGCAATGAGCAGTTCTTC.

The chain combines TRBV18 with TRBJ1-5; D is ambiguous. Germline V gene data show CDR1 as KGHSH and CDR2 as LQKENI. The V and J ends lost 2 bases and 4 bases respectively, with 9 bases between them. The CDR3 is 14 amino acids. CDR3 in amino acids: CASSPGSSNQPQHF. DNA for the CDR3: TGTGCCAGCTCACCAGGGAGCAGTAATCAGCCCCAGCATTTT.

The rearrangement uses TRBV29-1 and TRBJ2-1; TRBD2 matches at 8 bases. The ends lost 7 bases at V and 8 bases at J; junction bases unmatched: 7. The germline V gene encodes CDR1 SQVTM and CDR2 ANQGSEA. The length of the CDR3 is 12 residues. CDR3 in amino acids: CSATGGSYEQFF. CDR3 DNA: TGCAGCGCCACGGGGGGGAGCTATGAGCAGTTCTTC.

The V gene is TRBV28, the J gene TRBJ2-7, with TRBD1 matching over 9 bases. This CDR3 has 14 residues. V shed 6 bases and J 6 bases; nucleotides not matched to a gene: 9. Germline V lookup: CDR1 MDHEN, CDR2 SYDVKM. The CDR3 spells CASRFRGTGSEQYF. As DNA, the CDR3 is TGTGCCAGCAGGTTCCGGGGGACAGGGTCCGAGCAGTACTTC.

The CDR3 sequence: CASSPTRGQPQHF. In nucleotides, the CDR3 is TGTGCCAGCAGTCCGACCAGGGGTCAGCCCCAGCATTTT. The chain links TRBV28 to TRBJ1-5; D is perhaps TRBD1 (6 bases). The CDR3 extends over 13 amino acids. CDR1 is MDHEN and CDR2 is SYDVKM in the germline V gene. V was shortened by 5 bases and J by 6 bases, with 11 bases between the two germline ends. Full variable domain (missing parts from reference TRBV28 and TRBJ1-5): DVKVTQSSRYLVKRTGEKVFLECVQDMDHENMFWYRQDPGLGLRLIYFSYDVKMKEKGDIPEGYSVSREKKERFSLILESASTNQTSMYLCASSPTRGQPQHFGDGTRLSIL.

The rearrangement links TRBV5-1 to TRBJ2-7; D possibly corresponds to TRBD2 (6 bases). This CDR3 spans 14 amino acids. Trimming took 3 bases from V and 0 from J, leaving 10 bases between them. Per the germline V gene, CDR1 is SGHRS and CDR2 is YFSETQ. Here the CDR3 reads CASSSGVSSYEQYF. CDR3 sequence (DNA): TGCGCCAGCAGCTCGGGGGTAAGCTCCTACGAGCAGTACTTC.

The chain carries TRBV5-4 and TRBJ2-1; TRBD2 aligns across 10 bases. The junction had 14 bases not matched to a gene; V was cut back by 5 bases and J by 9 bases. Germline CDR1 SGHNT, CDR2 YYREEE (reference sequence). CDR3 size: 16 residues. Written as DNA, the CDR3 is TGTGCCAGCAGTCTCGGGACTAGCGTTGAACGAGCTGAGCAGTTCTTC. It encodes CASSLGTSVERAEQFF.

In DNA, the CDR3 is TGTGCCAGCAGTGATCATATCAGGGTGAGCGAGCAGTACTTC. This encodes CASSDHIRVSEQYF. The chain is built from TRBV6-1 and TRBJ2-7, with D perhaps matching TRBD1 (5 bases). Between the trimmed V and J ends, which lost 3 bases and 6 bases, there was a span of 15 bases. The CDR3 length is 14 residues. The germline V gene has CDR1 MNHNS and CDR2 SASEGT.

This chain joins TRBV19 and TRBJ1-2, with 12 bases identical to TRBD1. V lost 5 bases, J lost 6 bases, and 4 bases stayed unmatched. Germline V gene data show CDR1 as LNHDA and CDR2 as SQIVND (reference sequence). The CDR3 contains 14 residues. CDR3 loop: CASSGTGGWDGYTF. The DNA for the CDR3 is TGTGCCAGTAGTGGGACAGGGGGCTGGGATGGCTACACCTTC.

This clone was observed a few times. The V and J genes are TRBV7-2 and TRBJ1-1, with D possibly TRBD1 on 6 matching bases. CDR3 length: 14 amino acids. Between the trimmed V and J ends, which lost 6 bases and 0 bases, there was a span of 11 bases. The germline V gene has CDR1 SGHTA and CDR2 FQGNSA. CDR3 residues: CASRIGQMNTEAFF. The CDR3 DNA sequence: TGTGCCAGCAGGATAGGACAGATGAACACTGAAGCTTTCTTT.

The DNA of the CDR3 is TGTGCCAGCAGCGTAGGACAGGGGGCGGGTCAGCCCCAGCATTTT. It specifies CASSVGQGAGQPQHF. This chain links TRBV9 with TRBJ1-5; TRBD1 aligns across 10 bases. Germline CDR1 reads SGDLS; CDR2 reads YYNGEE. This CDR3 is 15 amino acids long. The junction had 3 bases not matched to a gene; V was cut back by 0 bases and J by 6 bases.